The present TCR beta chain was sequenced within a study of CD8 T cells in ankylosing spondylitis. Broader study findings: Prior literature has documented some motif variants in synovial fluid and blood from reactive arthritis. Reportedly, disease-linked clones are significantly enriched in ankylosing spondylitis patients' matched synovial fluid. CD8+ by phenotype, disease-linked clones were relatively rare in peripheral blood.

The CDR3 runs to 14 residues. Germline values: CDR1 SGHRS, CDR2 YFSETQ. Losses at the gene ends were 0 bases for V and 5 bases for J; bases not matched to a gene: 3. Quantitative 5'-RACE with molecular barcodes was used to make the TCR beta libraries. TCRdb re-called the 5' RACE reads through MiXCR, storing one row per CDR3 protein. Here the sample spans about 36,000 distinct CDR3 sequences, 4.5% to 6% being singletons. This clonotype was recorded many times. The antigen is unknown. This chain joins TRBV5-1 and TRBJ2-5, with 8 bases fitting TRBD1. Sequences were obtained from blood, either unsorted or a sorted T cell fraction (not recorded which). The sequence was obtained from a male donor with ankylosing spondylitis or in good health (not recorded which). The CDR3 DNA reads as TGCGCCAGCAGCTTGGGACAGGGGATTGAGACCCAGTACTTC. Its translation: CASSLGQGIETQYF.